This entry is about one T cell receptor (beta chain). What it recognizes is unknown. Isolation of CD4+ naive, central memory, regulatory and stem cell-like memory cells was achieved by sorting via CD45RO/CCR7/CD25/CD127/CD95/CD27. These data belong to a study of beta chain features in type 1 diabetes. On the study more broadly: Age and gender were similar between patients and healthy donors, as were cell yields. Findings of the study overall: Insertions were fewer and deletions more numerous at VDJ junctions in type 1 diabetes patients. Moderate but significant shortening of TCRB CDR3s was recorded in all four CD4+ subsets from Type 1 diabetes patients.

Germline CDR1 reads SGDLS; CDR2 reads YYNGEE. V was trimmed by 4 bases and J by 1 base, leaving 12 bases between them. The length of the CDR3 is 15 residues. Of the isolated RNA, all was reverse transcribed, and so the sequenced material was expressed TCRB transcripts. TCRdb's copy holds only in-frame clones and misses some; the assay was immunoSEQ multiplex PCR. The table includes about 640,000 clones, roughly 12% detected once. The J gene is TRBJ1-5, the V gene TRBV9, with D possibly matching TRBD1 (6 bases). The source is a man aged 30 to 45 with type 1 diabetes. Sequencing was carried out using naive CD4+ T cells from blood. CDR3 bases: TGTGCCAGCAGCCCCGAAGGGACAAGCAATCAGCCCCAGCATTTT. It codes for CASSPEGTSNQPQHF.